What follows are 14 T cell receptor beta chains derived from one specimen sequenced in a study of blood T cell repertoires in COVID-19. Repertoires were generated with immunoSEQ multiplex PCR, while TCRdb's copy carries only in-frame clones and drops some. The table records about 240,000 clones, about four fifths of them present only once. Material for sequencing was peripheral blood. The source of these receptors is a woman aged 80 or over with acute or convalescent COVID-19.

The chain carries TRBV28 and TRBJ1-1; 7 nucleotides agree with TRBD1. Per germline, CDR1 MDHEN and CDR2 SYDVKM. J lost 4 bases, V lost 6 bases, and 5 bases had no gene match. The CDR3 runs to 13 residues. In nucleotides, the CDR3 is TGTGCCAGCAGCCAACAGGGGACCACTGAAGCTTTCTTT. Protein sequence: CASSQQGTTEAFF. Variable domain in full (rest from reference TRBV28 and TRBJ1-1): DVKVTQSSRYLVKRTGEKVFLECVQDMDHENMFWYRQDPGLGLRLIYFSYDVKMKEKGDIPEGYSVSREKKERFSLILESASTNQTSMYLCASSQQGTTEAFFGQGTRLTVV.

The chain links TRBV5-1 to TRBJ2-1; 11 positions agree with TRBD1. With V trimmed by 3 bases and J by 8 bases, 4 bases remained unmatched. CDR1 is SGHRS, CDR2 YFSETQ, per germline. The CDR3 spans 14 residues. CDR3 sequence (DNA): TGCGCCAGCAGCTCGGACAGGGGGCATGATGAGCAGTTCTTC. Protein: CASSSDRGHDEQFF.

The rearrangement uses TRBV18 and TRBJ1-6, with a possible D match to TRBD1 (5 bases). V lost 2 bases, J lost 1 base, and 6 bases lay in between. The CDR3 length is 15 residues. Germline CDR1 KGHSH, CDR2 LQKENI. CDR3 region: CASSPAGSYNSPLHF. The CDR3 DNA reads as TGTGCCAGCTCACCAGCAGGGTCCTATAATTCACCCCTCCACTTT.

This clone has a single count. This chain uses TRBV6-2 or TRBV6-3 with TRBJ1-6; TRBD1 is a possible D gene (5 bases). The CDR3 has 14 residues. Trimming removed 4 bases at V and 11 bases at J, with 15 bases between. CDR1 and CDR2 (germline): MNHEY, SVGEGT. CDR3 region: CASSLGGDVPPLHF. Written as DNA, the CDR3 is TGTGCCAGCAGTTTGGGAGGGGACGTTCCACCCCTCCACTTT.

J is TRBJ2-7 and V is TRBV28; unclear D gene. CDR3 size: 16 residues. V was trimmed by 4 bases and J by 0 bases, leaving 16 bases between them. From germline, CDR1 is MDHEN and CDR2 SYDVKM. CDR3: CASSSPPQSLSYEQYF. CDR3 bases: TGTGCCAGCAGTTCCCCGCCACAGAGCCTCTCCTACGAGCAGTACTTC.

V is TRBV7-8 and J is TRBJ2-2; D is unclear. This CDR3 region has 13 residues. Germline loops: CDR1 SGHVS, CDR2 FQNEAQ. Between the trimmed V and J ends, which lost 2 bases and 5 bases, there was a span of 6 bases. CDR3 nucleotides: TGTGCCAGCAGCTTATCCCGGACCGGGGAGCTGTTTTTT. Protein: CASSLSRTGELFF.

The rearrangement links TRBV6-5 to TRBJ1-3, with a tentative D call TRBD1 (6 bases). CDR1 and CDR2 from the germline V gene are MNHEY and SVGAGI. CDR3 length: 13 amino acids. V lost 6 bases, J lost 8 bases, and 14 bases lay in between. For the CDR3, the DNA is TGTGCCAGCAGACTTACAGGGCTCCACACCATATATTTT. Translation: CASRLTGLHTIYF.

The chain employs TRBV5-5 and TRBJ2-7; D may be TRBD1 (5 bases). CDR1 and CDR2 from the germline V gene are SGHKS and YYEKEE (reference sequence). The germline V and J ends were trimmed by 2 bases and 3 bases, with 15 bases remaining between them. The CDR3 has 15 amino acids. The CDR3 spells CASSLGPQGFYEQYF. CDR3 bases: TGTGCCAGCAGCTTAGGCCCCCAGGGTTTCTACGAGCAGTACTTC.

This clone showed up just a few times. CDR3 protein: CASSRDRRTTNEKLFF. The CDR3 coding sequence is TGTGCCAGCAGTAGGGACAGACGAACAACTAATGAAAAACTGTTTTTT. This chain joins TRBV28 and TRBJ1-4; 7 bases line up with TRBD1. V gave up 5 bases and J gave up 0 bases; unmatched junction bases: 6. CDR1 and CDR2 from the germline V gene are MDHEN and SYDVKM. The CDR3 sequence is 16 residues long.

This clone appeared a single time. The chain's CDR3 is CASSLLWTSDEQYF. In nucleotides, the CDR3 is TGTGCCAGCAGCTTACTCTGGACTAGCGACGAGCAGTACTTC. V usage is TRBV7-2 and J usage is TRBJ2-7, with 9 bases that match TRBD2. The CDR3 spans 14 residues. J lost 5 bases, V lost 2 bases, and 4 bases had no gene match. CDR1 and CDR2 from the germline V gene are SGHTA and FQGNSA. The full variable domain, with the rest looked up from reference TRBV7-2 and TRBJ2-7, is GAGVSQSPSNKVTEKGKDVELRCDPISGHTALYWYRQSLGQGLEFLIYFQGNSAPDKSGLPSDRFSAERTGGSVSTLTIQRTQQEDSAVYLCASSLLWTSDEQYFGPGTRLTVT.

The chain employs TRBV28 and TRBJ2-1; 9 bases match TRBD1. V was clipped by 8 bases and J by 6 bases; unmatched bases: 8. This CDR3 comprises 14 residues. The germline V gene has CDR1 MDHEN and CDR2 SYDVKM. CDR3 residues: CASLGDRAVNEQFF. The CDR3 DNA reads as TGTGCCAGCCTGGGGGACAGGGCAGTCAATGAGCAGTTCTTC.

The chain carries TRBV5-4 and TRBJ1-2; a weak D match, TRBD1 (5 bases). This CDR3 is built from 13 residues. Trimming removed 5 bases at V and 1 base at J, with 9 bases between. The germline CDR1 and CDR2 sequences are SGHNT and YYREEE (reference sequence). CDR3 in amino acids: CASRGGDNYGYTF. The CDR3 DNA reads as TGTGCCAGCAGGGGAGGGGATAACTATGGCTACACCTTC.

The CDR3 DNA sequence: TGTGCCAGCAGGACTAGCGGGACCTACGAGCAGTACTTC. Protein product: CASRTSGTYEQYF. V and J are TRBV2 and TRBJ2-7; 11 bases agree with TRBD2. CDR1 is SNHLY and CDR2 is FYNNEI in the germline V gene. The V and J ends lost 6 bases and 2 bases, in that order; junction bases with no gene match: 0. The CDR3 totals 13 residues.

Here the CDR3 DNA reads TGTGCCAGCAGTTTTCCGGGGGTAGAGACCCAGTACTTC. It translates to CASSFPGVETQYF. The rearrangement joins TRBV12-3 or TRBV12-4 to TRBJ2-5; TRBD2 might be the D (6 bases). V lost 3 bases, J lost 4 bases, and 9 bases lay in between. This CDR3 spans 13 amino acids.